Listed below are T cell receptor beta chains from one sample, sequenced in a study of cytomegalovirus exposure and HLA in healthy donors. Generated by immunoSEQ multiplex PCR, the TCRdb table keeps only in-frame clones and is missing some. The sample holds about 74,000 clones; over 85% are singletons and the top ten take about 1.6%. Material: PBMCs. The receptors stem from a man aged 18-30 years in good health and CMV-seropositive. The CDR3 runs from the conserved cysteine through the conserved F or W. D genes are given only for firm matches. Clone size is shown for a subset of rows, as once, few, many or a class of expanded clone.

v_gene	d_gene	j_gene	len	abundance	CDR3nt	CDR3aa
TRBV4-1	TRBD2	TRBJ2-7	20	NA	TGCGCCAGCAGCCATCTTGATTCAGGACTAGCGGGAGGGCCTAGCTACGAGCAGTACTTC	CASSHLDSGLAGGPSYEQYF
TRBV9	TRBD1	TRBJ2-3	17	NA	TGTGCCAGCAGCACAACACCGGGACAGGGGGACACAGATACGCAGTATTTT	CASSTTPGQGDTDTQYF
TRBV28	TRBD1	TRBJ2-3	18	once	TGTGCCAGCAGTTTCTCCTCCCTTGACAGGGATGTTACAGATACGCAGTATTTT	CASSFSSLDRDVTDTQYF
TRBV19	NA	TRBJ1-2	15	NA	TGTGCCAGTAGCCTCGGGTACGATCTCGTCTATGGCTACACCTTC	CASSLGYDLVYGYTF
TRBV5-1	TRBD1	TRBJ2-5	14	once	TGCGCCAGCAGCTTGGGACAGGGCCAAGAGACCCAGTACTTC	CASSLGQGQETQYF
TRBV5-1	NA	TRBJ2-5	19	NA	TGCGCCAGCACCCGGATTAAGATGAACAGAACCAAACTCCAAGAGACCCAGTACTTC	CASTRIKMNRTKLQETQYF
TRBV19	TRBD1	TRBJ1-5	14	NA	TGTGCCAGTAGTATAAGACAGGGAGGCCAGCCCCAGCATTTT	CASSIRQGGQPQHF
TRBV18	TRBD1	TRBJ2-7	16	NA	TGTGCCAGCTCACCTCGGACCGGGACAGGGACCGTAGAGCAGTACTTC	CASSPRTGTGTVEQYF
TRBV5-1	TRBD2	TRBJ2-3	15	once	TGCGCCAGCAGCTTGGCCACTGGCGGGGGAGATACGCAGTATTTT	CASSLATGGGDTQYF
TRBV5-1	TRBD1	TRBJ1-4	16	NA	TGCGCCAGCAGCTTGTTTCTGGGACAGGTTGGGGAAAAACTGTTTTTT	CASSLFLGQVGEKLFF
TRBV5-8	NA	TRBJ1-6	15	NA	TGTGCCAGCAGCTTGCTCGGACACTATAATTCACCCCTCCACTTT	CASSLLGHYNSPLHF
TRBV27	NA	TRBJ2-1	11	NA	TGTGCCAGTCAACAGGGAACACAGCAGTTCTTC	CASQQGTQQFF
TRBV6-1	NA	TRBJ1-1	13	NA	TGTGCCAGCACCGGGACTATGAACACTGAAGCTTTCTTT	CASTGTMNTEAFF